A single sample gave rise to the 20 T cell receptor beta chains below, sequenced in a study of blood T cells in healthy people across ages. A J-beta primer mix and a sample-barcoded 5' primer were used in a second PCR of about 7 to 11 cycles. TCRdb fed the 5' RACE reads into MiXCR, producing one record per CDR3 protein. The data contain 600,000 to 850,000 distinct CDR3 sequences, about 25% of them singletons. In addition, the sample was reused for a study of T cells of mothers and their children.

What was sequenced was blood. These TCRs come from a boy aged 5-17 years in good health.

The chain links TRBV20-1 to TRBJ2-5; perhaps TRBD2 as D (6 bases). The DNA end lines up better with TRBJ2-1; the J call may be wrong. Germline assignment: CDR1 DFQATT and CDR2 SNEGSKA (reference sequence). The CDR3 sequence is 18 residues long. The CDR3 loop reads CSARYLKGALGGYNEQFF. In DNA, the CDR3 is TGCAGTGCCAGATACCTTAAGGGAGCCTTGGGGGGCTACAATGAGCAGTTCTTC.

CDR3 in amino acids: CASSQTGDWNTEAFF. The CDR3 bases are TGTGCCAGCAGTCAGACAGGGGATTGGAACACTGAAGCTTTCTTT. V is TRBV28 and J is TRBJ1-1; 8 nucleotides match TRBD1. Unmatched junction bases numbered 6, after V lost 5 bases and J lost 1 base. Looked up from germline, CDR1 is MDHEN and CDR2 is SYDVKM. The CDR3 spans 15 residues. Complete variable domain (other parts from reference TRBV28 and TRBJ1-1): DVKVTQSSRYLVKRTGEKVFLECVQDMDHENMFWYRQDPGLGLRLIYFSYDVKMKEKGDIPEGYSVSREKKERFSLILESASTNQTSMYLCASSQTGDWNTEAFFGQGTRLTVV.

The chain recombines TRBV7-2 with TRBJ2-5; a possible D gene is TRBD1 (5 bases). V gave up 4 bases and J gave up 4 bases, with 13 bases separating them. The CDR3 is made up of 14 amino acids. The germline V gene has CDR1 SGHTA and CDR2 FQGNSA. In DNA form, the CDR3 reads TGTGCCAGCAGCTCAGGGTTGGTTGGAGAGACCCAGTACTTC. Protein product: CASSSGLVGETQYF.

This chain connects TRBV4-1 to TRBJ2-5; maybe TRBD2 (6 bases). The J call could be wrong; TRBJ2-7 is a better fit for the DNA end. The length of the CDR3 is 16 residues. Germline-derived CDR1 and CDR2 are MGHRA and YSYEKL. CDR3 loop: CASSQDTEGFSYEQYF. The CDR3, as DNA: TGCGCCAGCAGCCAAGATACGGAGGGATTCTCCTACGAGCAGTACTTC.

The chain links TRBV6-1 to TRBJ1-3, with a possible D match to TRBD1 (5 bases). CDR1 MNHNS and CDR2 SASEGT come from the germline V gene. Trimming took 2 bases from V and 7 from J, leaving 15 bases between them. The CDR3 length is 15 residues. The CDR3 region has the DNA TGTGCCAGCAGTGAAACGTACGCGGGACCTAACACCATATATTTT. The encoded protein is CASSETYAGPNTIYF.

CDR3 sequence reads: CASSLDGQLWETQYF. The CDR3 bases are TGTGCCAGCAGCCTCGACGGACAGCTCTGGGAGACCCAGTACTTC. J is TRBJ2-5 and V is TRBV7-2, with D possibly matching TRBD1 (6 bases). CDR1 is SGHTA, CDR2 FQGNSA, per germline. The CDR3 extends over 15 amino acids. V lost 5 bases, J lost 5 bases, and 18 bases lay in between.

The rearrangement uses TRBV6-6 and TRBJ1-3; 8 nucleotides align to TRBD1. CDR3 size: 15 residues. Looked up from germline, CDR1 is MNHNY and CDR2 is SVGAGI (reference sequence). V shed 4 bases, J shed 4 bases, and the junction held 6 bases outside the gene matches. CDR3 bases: TGTGCCAGCAGTTCACCCAGGGGGCCCGGAAACACCATATATTTT. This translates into CASSSPRGPGNTIYF.

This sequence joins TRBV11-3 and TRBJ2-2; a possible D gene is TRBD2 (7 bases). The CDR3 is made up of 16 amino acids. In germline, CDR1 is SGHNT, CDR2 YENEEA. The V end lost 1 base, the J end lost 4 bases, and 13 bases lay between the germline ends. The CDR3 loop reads CASSLGGGASTGELFF. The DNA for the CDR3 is TGTGCCAGCAGCTTAGGCGGGGGCGCGAGCACCGGGGAGCTGTTTTTT. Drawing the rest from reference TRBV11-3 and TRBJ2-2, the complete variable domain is EAGVVQSPRYKIIEKKQPVAFWCNPISGHNTLYWYLQNLGQGPELLIRYENEEAVDDSQLPKDRFSAERLKGVDSTLKIQPAELGDSAVYLCASSLGGGASTGELFFGEGSRLTVL.

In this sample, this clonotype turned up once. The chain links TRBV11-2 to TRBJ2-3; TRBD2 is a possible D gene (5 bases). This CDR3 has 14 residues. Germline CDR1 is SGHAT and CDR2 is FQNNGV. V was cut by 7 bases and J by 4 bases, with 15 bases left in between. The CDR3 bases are TGTGCCAGCATCAATTTCCCCGGGGCAGATACGCAGTATTTT. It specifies CASINFPGADTQYF.

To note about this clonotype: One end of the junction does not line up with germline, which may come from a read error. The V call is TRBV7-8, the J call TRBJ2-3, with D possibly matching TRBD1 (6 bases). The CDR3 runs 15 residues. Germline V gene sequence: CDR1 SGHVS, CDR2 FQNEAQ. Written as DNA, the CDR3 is TGCGCCAGCAGCTTTGGGACACGGGACCCCGATACGCAGTATTTT. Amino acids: CASSFGTRDPDTQYF.

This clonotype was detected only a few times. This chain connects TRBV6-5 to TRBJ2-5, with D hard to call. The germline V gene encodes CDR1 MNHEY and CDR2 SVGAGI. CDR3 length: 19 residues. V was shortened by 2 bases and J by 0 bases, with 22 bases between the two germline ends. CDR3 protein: CASSYPDRPVSGDQETQYF. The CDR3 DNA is TGTGCCAGCAGTTACCCTGACCGCCCCGTGTCTGGCGACCAAGAGACCCAGTACTTC.

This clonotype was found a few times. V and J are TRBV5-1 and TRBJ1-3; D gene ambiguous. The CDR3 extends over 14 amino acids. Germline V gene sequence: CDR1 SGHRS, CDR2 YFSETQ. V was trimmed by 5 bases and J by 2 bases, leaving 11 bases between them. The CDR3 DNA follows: TGCGCCAGCAGTATAACCGGGACTGGAAACACCATATATTTT. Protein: CASSITGTGNTIYF.

The CDR3 DNA sequence: TGTGCCAGCATTCACCAGCTGAACACTGAAGCTTTCTTT. It translates to CASIHQLNTEAFF. J is TRBJ1-1 and V is TRBV28; D not certain. CDR1 is MDHEN, CDR2 SYDVKM, per germline. Trimming took 7 bases from V and 0 from J, leaving 9 bases between them. The CDR3 has 13 residues.

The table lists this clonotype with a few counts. CDR3 DNA: TGTGCCAGCAGTTTATCCCTAGCCGGACTCAATGAGCAGTTCTTC. Residues: CASSLSLAGLNEQFF. The chain recombines TRBV12-3 or TRBV12-4 with TRBJ2-1, with D tentatively TRBD2 (5 bases). V lost 2 bases and J lost 6, with 14 bases in between. This CDR3 has 15 residues.

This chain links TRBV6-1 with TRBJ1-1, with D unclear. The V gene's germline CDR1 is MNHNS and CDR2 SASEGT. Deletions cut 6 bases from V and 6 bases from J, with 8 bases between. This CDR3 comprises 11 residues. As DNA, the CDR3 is TGTGCCAGCAGGGAGGTATCTGAAGCTTTCTTT. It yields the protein CASREVSEAFF.

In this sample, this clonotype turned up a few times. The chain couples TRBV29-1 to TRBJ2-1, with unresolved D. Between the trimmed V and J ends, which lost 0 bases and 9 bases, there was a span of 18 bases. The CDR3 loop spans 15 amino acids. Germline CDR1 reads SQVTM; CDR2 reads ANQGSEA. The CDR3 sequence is CSVEEGVGLIGEQFF. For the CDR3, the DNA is TGCAGCGTTGAAGAAGGCGTGGGTCTGATTGGTGAGCAGTTCTTC.

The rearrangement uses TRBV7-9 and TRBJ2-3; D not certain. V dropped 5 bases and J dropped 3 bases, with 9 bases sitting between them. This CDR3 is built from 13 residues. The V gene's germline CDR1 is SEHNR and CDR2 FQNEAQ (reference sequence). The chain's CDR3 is CASSQIRTDTQYF. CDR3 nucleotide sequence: TGTGCCAGCAGCCAAATCAGGACAGATACGCAGTATTTT. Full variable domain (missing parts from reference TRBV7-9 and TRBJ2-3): DTGVSQNPRHKITKRGQNVTFRCDPISEHNRLYWYRQTLGQGPEFLTYFQNEAQLEKSRLLSDRFSAERPKGSFSTLEIQRTEQGDSAMYLCASSQIRTDTQYFGPGTRLTVL.

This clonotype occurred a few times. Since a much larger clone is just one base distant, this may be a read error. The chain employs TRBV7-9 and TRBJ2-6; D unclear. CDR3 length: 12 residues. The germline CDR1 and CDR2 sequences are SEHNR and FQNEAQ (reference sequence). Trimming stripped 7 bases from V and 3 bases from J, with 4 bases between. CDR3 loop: CASNFGANVLTF. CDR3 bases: TGTGCCAGCAATTTTGGGGCCAACGTCCTGACTTTC.

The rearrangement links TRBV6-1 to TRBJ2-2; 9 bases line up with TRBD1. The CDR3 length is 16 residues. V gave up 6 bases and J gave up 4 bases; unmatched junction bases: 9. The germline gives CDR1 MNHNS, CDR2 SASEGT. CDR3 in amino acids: CASSNGQGMGTGELFF. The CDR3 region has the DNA TGTGCCAGCAGCAACGGACAGGGGATGGGCACCGGGGAGCTGTTTTTT.

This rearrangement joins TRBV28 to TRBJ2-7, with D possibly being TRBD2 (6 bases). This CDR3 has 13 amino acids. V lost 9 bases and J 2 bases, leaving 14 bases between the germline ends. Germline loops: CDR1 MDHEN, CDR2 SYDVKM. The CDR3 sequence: CASHGGYAYEQYF. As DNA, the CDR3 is TGTGCCAGTCACGGGGGATATGCCTACGAGCAGTACTTC.